The rows below give T cell receptor beta chains drawn from one sample of a study of T cell responses to AZD1222 COVID-19 vaccine. Sequencing was performed with immunoSEQ multiplex PCR; in TCRdb, only in-frame clones are kept and a portion is missing. The table has 100,000 or so clones, around 76% seen once. The source material was peripheral blood, sampled on day 0 of AZD1222 vaccination. These receptors came from an adult in good health. Each CDR3 is given with its conserved first and last residue. The D gene is left open where the match is weak. Rows may omit the clone size; those that give it use once, few, many or a size class.

.	.	TRBV19	TRBJ1-5	TGTGCCAGTAGTATTCTGACGAGCAATCAGCCCCAGCATTTT	CASSILTSNQPQHF
TRBD1	once	TRBV5-1	TRBJ1-6	TGCGCCAGCAGCCGCGGACAGGTTGATTCACCCCTCCACTTT	CASSRGQVDSPLHF
.	.	TRBV19	TRBJ1-1	TGTGCCAGTAGTATACCCCGGCGCGCTGAAGCTTTCTTT	CASSIPRRAEAFF
TRBD2	.	TRBV4-2	TRBJ2-3	TGTGCCAGCAGCCAGCCGAATCGACTAGCGGGGGAGGGGAGACACAGAGATACGCAGTATTTT	CASSQPNRLAGEGRHRDTQYF
.	few	TRBV9	TRBJ1-4	TGTGCCAGCAGCCCCCGGTCTCTTAATGAAAAACTGTTTTTT	CASSPRSLNEKLFF
TRBD1	.	TRBV13	TRBJ2-7	TGTGCCAGCAGCCCTGGGACAGGTCAGCCCTACGAGCAGTACTTC	CASSPGTGQPYEQYF
TRBD2	.	TRBV10-2	TRBJ2-3	TGCGCCAGCAGTGTTAGCGGGGCCACAGATACGCAGTATTTT	CASSVSGATDTQYF
.	few	TRBV4-2	TRBJ1-3	TGTGCCAGCAGCCCCTACCCATCTTGGGGGCGCTTCTCGGACTCTGGAAACACCATATATTTT	CASSPYPSWGRFSDSGNTIYF
.	.	TRBV5-8	TRBJ2-3	TGTGCCAGCACCCTTGGGCTTCAGGCAGATACGCAGTATTTT	CASTLGLQADTQYF
TRBD1	.	TRBV5-4	TRBJ1-3	TGTGCCAGCAGCATACAGGGGAGCTCTGGAAACACCATATATTTT	CASSIQGSSGNTIYF
TRBD1	.	TRBV7-8	TRBJ1-3	TGTGCCAGCAGCCGAGAGAGGGGGCAAGGAAACACCATATATTTT	CASSRERGQGNTIYF
TRBD1	.	TRBV7-2	TRBJ1-4	TGTGCCAGCAGCTGGGGACAGGGGAATGAAAAACTGTTTTTT	CASSWGQGNEKLFF
TRBD1	.	TRBV7-2	TRBJ2-1	TGTGCCAGCAGCTTAAGGACAGGGGGTGAGCAGTTCTTC	CASSLRTGGEQFF
TRBD1	.	TRBV18	TRBJ1-2	TGTGCCAGCTCCCAGCAGCCCGGGACAGGAGGTTCTAACTATGGCTACACCTTC	CASSQQPGTGGSNYGYTF
.	.	TRBV2	TRBJ2-7	TGTGCCAGCCACGACGGGGGCTACGAGCAGTACTTC	CASHDGGYEQYF
TRBD2	.	TRBV6-4	TRBJ2-3	TGTGCCAGCAGCCGGACTAGCGGGGAGAGCACAGATACGCAGTATTTT	CASSRTSGESTDTQYF
.	.	TRBV5-5	TRBJ1-1	TGTGCCAGCAGCTTGATGGTGGACACTGAAGCTTTCTTT	CASSLMVDTEAFF
.	once	TRBV24-1	TRBJ2-7	TGTGCCACCAGTGATTTTTGTCAGGGTTGTTACTACGAGCAGTACTTC	CATSDFCQGCYYEQYF
.	.	TRBV30	TRBJ1-1	TGTGCCTGCGCCCGGGTAACTGAAGCTTTCTTT	CACARVTEAFF
.	once	TRBV19	TRBJ1-5	TGTGTCAGTAGTCCGAGCATTATTAGCAATCAGCCCCAGCATTTT	CVSSPSIISNQPQHF
TRBD1	.	TRBV4-2	TRBJ1-5	TGTGCCAGCAGCCAGGGGGACAGTCTGAAACAGCCCCAGCATTTT	CASSQGDSLKQPQHF
TRBD2	.	TRBV7-2	TRBJ2-7	TGTGCCAGCAGCAACCGGGATAGCGGGGGTTCATACTTC	CASSNRDSGGSYF
TRBD2	.	TRBV5-4	TRBJ2-5	TGTGCCAGCAGCTTGCGGGGGGTACAAGAGACCCAGTACTTC	CASSLRGVQETQYF
.	.	TRBV7-9	TRBJ2-7	TGTGCCAGCAGCTTAGGGACAGACGAGCAGTACTTC	CASSLGTDEQYF
.	.	TRBV7-2	TRBJ2-7	TGTGCCAGCAGCCCACAACTCGGACCGTACGAGCAGTACTTC	CASSPQLGPYEQYF
.	once	TRBV12-1	TRBJ2-7	TGTGCCAGCAGCCAGGCCTACGAGCAGTACTTC	CASSQAYEQYF
.	few	TRBV2	TRBJ1-6	TGTGCCAGCAGTGAAGATATCACAGCCTATTCACCCCTCCACTTT	CASSEDITAYSPLHF
.	.	TRBV7-9	TRBJ1-1	TGTGCCAGCAGCCCCACAAAGGGGCCGACACGGGCTTTCTTT	CASSPTKGPTRAFF
.	few	TRBV30	TRBJ1-2	TGTGCCTGGAGTGTAACCCGTCTGGGGTATGGCTACACCTTC	CAWSVTRLGYGYTF
.	.	TRBV4-3	TRBJ1-4	TGCGCCAGCAGCCAAGATCCCAGACAGGTTAATGAAAAACTGTTTTTT	CASSQDPRQVNEKLFF
.	.	TRBV21-1	TRBJ1-5	TGTGCCAGTTTGGGAGTTCGGCCCCAGCATTTT	CASLGVRPQHF
.	.	TRBV19	TRBJ2-1	TGTGCCAGTAGTAGCTCGGGCTATGAGCAGTTCTTC	CASSSSGYEQFF
.	.	TRBV2	TRBJ2-1	TGTGCCAGCACCCGAACCCTGGGGAATGAGCAGTTCTTC	CASTRTLGNEQFF
TRBD2	.	TRBV28	TRBJ2-3	TGTGCCAGCAGTTTATCTTATCGAGCGGGGCCTAGCACAGATACGCAGTATTTT	CASSLSYRAGPSTDTQYF
.	.	TRBV19	TRBJ1-1	TGTGCCAGTAGAGCAGGGGTCAACACTGAAGCTTTCTTT	CASRAGVNTEAFF
.	.	TRBV25-1	TRBJ2-2	TGTGCCAGAGTCCCTGGAGGGGCGTACACCGGGGAGCTGTTTTTT	CARVPGGAYTGELFF
.	.	TRBV11-2	TRBJ1-2	TGTGCCAGCAGCTTAGATGGCGGGGGGTATGGCTACACCTTC	CASSLDGGGYGYTF
.	.	TRBV4-1	TRBJ1-2	TGCGCCAGCAGCCAAGCCGGGGTCCACTATGGCTACACCTTC	CASSQAGVHYGYTF
.	once	TRBV7-9	TRBJ1-1	TGTGCCAGCAGCCTACAAGGGGGGGTGAACACTGAAGCTTTCTTT	CASSLQGGVNTEAFF
TRBD1	.	TRBV10-2	TRBJ1-1	TGCGCCAGCAGCATTACAGGGGTGAACACTGAAGCTTTCTTT	CASSITGVNTEAFF
TRBD1	.	TRBV5-8	TRBJ2-7	TGTGCCAGCAGCTCGCCGGACAGGGGGGGGTACGAGCAGTACTTC	CASSSPDRGGYEQYF
.	.	TRBV18	TRBJ1-1	TGTGCCAGCTCACCAGGGGGGCAGGATACTGAAGCTTTCTTT	CASSPGGQDTEAFF
.	.	TRBV7-2	TRBJ1-3	TGTGCTACGATGAGGGGAGGCTCTGGAAACACCATATATTTT	CATMRGGSGNTIYF
.	.	TRBV2	TRBJ2-1	TGTGCCAGCAGCGCGCAGATTTTCAATGAGCAGTTCTTC	CASSAQIFNEQFF
.	.	TRBV4-3	TRBJ1-3	TGCGCCAGCAGCCAACAGGCTATAGGGTTCTCTGGAAACACCATATATTTT	CASSQQAIGFSGNTIYF
.	.	TRBV7-2	TRBJ1-5	TGTGCCAGCAGGCCCGCCGCAGAGCAGCCCCAGCATTTT	CASRPAAEQPQHF
TRBD2	.	TRBV7-2	TRBJ2-7	TGTGCCAGCAGCCTGACTAGCGATTACGAGCAGTACTTC	CASSLTSDYEQYF
.	.	TRBV6-1	TRBJ2-5	TGTGCCAGCAGTGATCCCCTAGGAGAGACCCAGTACTTC	CASSDPLGETQYF
TRBD1	.	TRBV29-1	TRBJ2-7	TGCAGCGTAGAGACAGGGGCCGAGCAGTACTTC	CSVETGAEQYF
.	.	TRBV7-2	TRBJ1-3	TGTGCCAGCAGCTTAGCGGGGGTTGGAAACACCATATATTTT	CASSLAGVGNTIYF